The 20 T cell receptor beta chains below come from one sample, sequenced in a study of blood T cells in healthy people across ages. Together with a sample-barcoded 5' primer, a J-beta primer mix was included in a second PCR lasting roughly 6 to 12 cycles. TCRdb re-analysed the 5' RACE reads in MiXCR, keeping a single row per CDR3 protein. The sample records more than 900,000 distinct CDR3 sequences, about 23% being singletons. Separately, the same data were catalogued under a study of T cells of mothers and their children.

The sample was blood. These receptors originate from a girl aged 2 to 9 in good health.

The chain has TRBV25-1 and TRBJ2-7; TRBD2 aligns across 7 bases. Germline-derived CDR1 and CDR2 are MGHDK and SYGVNS. CDR3 size: 13 residues. The ends lost 7 bases at V and 2 bases at J; junction bases unmatched: 5. CDR3 nucleotide sequence: TGTGCCAGCACGAGAGCGGGGACCTACGAGCAGTACTTC. Its protein is CASTRAGTYEQYF.

V and J are TRBV5-1 and TRBJ2-5; D gene uncertain. The DNA matches TRBJ2-7 better at its end, which makes the J call doubtful. The length of the CDR3 is 13 residues. CDR1 and CDR2 from the germline V gene are SGHRS and YFSETQ. The CDR3 DNA is TGCGCCAGCAGTAGTGCGCCGAATTACGAGCAGTACTTC. Protein sequence: CASSSAPNYEQYF.

The V gene is TRBV28, the J gene TRBJ2-7; 11 nucleotides match TRBD2. The length of the CDR3 is 16 residues. V lost 3 bases to trimming and J lost 5 bases; unmatched junction nucleotides: 9. Germline CDR1 and CDR2: MDHEN and SYDVKM. The CDR3 spells CASSFLPSGRIHEQYF. The CDR3 DNA reads as TGTGCCAGCAGTTTTCTCCCTAGCGGGAGGATTCACGAGCAGTACTTC.

This sequence joins TRBV9 and TRBJ2-7; tentatively, D is TRBD2 (6 bases). V was trimmed by 3 bases and J by 0 bases, leaving 16 bases between them. In germline, CDR1 is SGDLS, CDR2 YYNGEE. This CDR3 comprises 16 residues. This CDR3 reads CASSDSSGLYSYEQYF. The CDR3 bases are TGTGCCAGCAGCGACAGCAGCGGGCTGTACTCCTACGAGCAGTACTTC.

This clonotype was detected only a few times. The gene calls are TRBV12-5 and TRBJ1-2; D is undetermined. The CDR3 length is 13 residues. The V end was cut by 3 bases, the J end by 2 bases, with 7 bases between. CDR1 is LGHNT and CDR2 is FRNRAP in the germline V gene. The CDR3 bases are TGTGCTAGTGGTTTACATAGCAACTATGGCTACACCTTC. It encodes CASGLHSNYGYTF.

The gene calls are TRBV3-1 and TRBJ2-5, with D possibly TRBD1 on 5 matching bases. Trimming took off 0 bases at V and 2 bases at J, with 16 bases between the two ends. The CDR3 has 17 residues. Looked up from germline, CDR1 is LGHDT and CDR2 is YNNKEL (reference sequence). The CDR3 region has the DNA TGTGCCAGCAGCCAAGATGTGCGGTTACAGGTACAAGAGACCCAGTACTTC. Its translation is CASSQDVRLQVQETQYF.

The chain recombines TRBV3-1 with TRBJ2-4; D is uncertain. This CDR3 has 14 residues. In germline, CDR1 is LGHDT, CDR2 YNNKEL (reference sequence). V dropped 3 bases and J dropped 3 bases, with 9 bases sitting between them. The CDR3 DNA follows: TGTGCCAGCAGCCAGTTAACAAACAAAAACATTCAGTACTTC. It codes for CASSQLTNKNIQYF.

The chain recombines TRBV20-1 with TRBJ2-2, with TRBD1 matching 9 bases. The trim removed 3 bases at V and 4 bases at J, leaving 12 bases unmatched. The CDR3 sequence is 17 residues long. CDR1 and CDR2 (germline): DFQATT, SNEGSKA (reference sequence). In DNA form, the CDR3 reads TGCAGTGCTAGTGCCCCGAAGGGACAGGGTGTCACCGGGGAGCTGTTTTTT. Translation gives CSASAPKGQGVTGELFF.

As to this clonotype: A much larger clone differs by one base, so this may be a read error. The J gene is TRBJ2-1, the V gene TRBV9, with TRBD1 matching 7 bases. The trim removed 4 bases at V and 0 bases at J, leaving 4 bases unmatched. CDR3 size: 15 residues. CDR1 is SGDLS and CDR2 is YYNGEE in the germline V gene. The CDR3 reads CASSSWDSSYNEQFF. CDR3 bases: TGTGCCAGCAGCTCCTGGGACAGCTCCTACAATGAGCAGTTCTTC.

In this sample, this clonotype turned up a few times. The rearrangement links TRBV5-1 to TRBJ2-1; 12 bases are a match to TRBD2. Germline V lookup: CDR1 SGHRS, CDR2 YFSETQ. With 4 bases clipped from V and 0 bases from J, the junction kept 5 bases outside the gene matches. The CDR3 length is 17 residues. The DNA for the CDR3 is TGCGCCAGCAGCGCGGGACTAGCGGGCTACTCCTACAATGAGCAGTTCTTC. Translation gives CASSAGLAGYSYNEQFF.

This clonotype was detected a few times. The rearrangement uses TRBV20-1 and TRBJ2-1; 9 bases agree with TRBD2. This CDR3 region has 15 residues. Germline lookup yields CDR1 DFQATT and CDR2 SNEGSKA (reference sequence). The V and J ends lost 0 bases and 9 bases, in that order; junction bases with no gene match: 9. The CDR3 reads CSARDVAGGPVEQFF. The CDR3 coding sequence is TGCAGTGCTAGAGATGTTGCGGGAGGGCCGGTTGAGCAGTTCTTC.

There are a few counts of this clonotype. The V and J genes are TRBV20-1 and TRBJ1-2; tentative D call: TRBD1 (5 bases). V was pared by 0 bases and J by 8 bases, with 22 bases between. Looked up from germline, CDR1 is DFQATT and CDR2 is SNEGSKA (reference sequence). The length of the CDR3 is 16 residues. As DNA, the CDR3 is TGCAGTGCTAGAGATCAACGTGGGGGGTGGTATGAAGGCTACACCTTC. Its protein product is CSARDQRGGWYEGYTF.

This clonotype was seen only a few times. The chain is built from TRBV6-1 and TRBJ1-4, with 10 bases that match TRBD1. The V segment lost 6 bases and the J segment 8 bases; nucleotides outside the gene matches: 6. This CDR3 region has 14 residues. CDR1 and CDR2 (germline): MNHNS, SASEGT. The CDR3 DNA reads as TGTGCCAGCAGGGCTAGACAGGGGGCGGAAAAACTGTTTTTT. It codes for CASRARQGAEKLFF.

The chain is built from TRBV11-2 and TRBJ2-1; no definite D call. In germline, CDR1 is SGHAT, CDR2 FQNNGV. The CDR3 consists of 18 residues. Trimming cost V 2 bases and J 0 bases, with 17 bases left between them. The CDR3 loop is CASSLFYLAESSYNEQFF. The DNA of the CDR3 is TGTGCCAGCAGCTTATTTTACTTGGCAGAGAGCTCCTACAATGAGCAGTTCTTC. Together with reference TRBV11-2 and TRBJ2-1, the CDR3 gives the full variable domain: EAGVAQSPRYKIIEKRQSVAFWCNPISGHATLYWYQQILGQGPKLLIQFQNNGVVDDSQLPKDRFSAERLKGVDSTLKIQPAKLEDSAVYLCASSLFYLAESSYNEQFFGPGTRLTVL.

This clonotype showed up just a few times. This chain uses TRBV4-3 with TRBJ2-3; the match to TRBD2 covers 10 bases. The ends lost 2 bases at V and 7 bases at J; junction bases unmatched: 6. Germline-derived CDR1 and CDR2 are LGHNA and YSLEER. The CDR3 runs to 15 residues. DNA of the CDR3: TGCGCCAGCAGCCAACTTAGCGGGGGGAGTTATACGCAGTATTTT. It codes for CASSQLSGGSYTQYF.

The gene calls are TRBV20-1 and TRBJ2-3, with 8 bases fitting TRBD2. Trimming removed 0 bases from V and 4 bases from J; junction bases left unmatched: 3. Germline V gene lookup returns CDR1 DFQATT and CDR2 SNEGSKA (reference sequence). CDR3 length: 14 residues. Written as DNA, the CDR3 is TGCAGTGCTAGAGACTGGACTAGCCCAGATACGCAGTATTTT. This gives the protein CSARDWTSPDTQYF.

This clonotype was detected only a few times. The rearrangement joins TRBV12-3 or TRBV12-4 to TRBJ1-3, with 10 bases matching TRBD1. The CDR3 loop spans 16 amino acids. With 3 bases clipped from V and 5 bases from J, the junction kept 7 bases outside the gene matches. As DNA, the CDR3 is TGTGCCAGCAGTTTTTCCCCGGGACAGGGGAGAAACACCATATATTTT. Its translation is CASSFSPGQGRNTIYF.

The table lists this clonotype with a few counts. V gene TRBV3-1 combines with J gene TRBJ1-6; possible D gene TRBD1, 5 bases. The CDR3 totals 14 residues. Germline loops: CDR1 LGHDT, CDR2 YNNKEL (reference sequence). V was trimmed by 6 bases and J by 9 bases, leaving 15 bases between them. The CDR3 region is CASSSRDRASPLHF. The DNA of the CDR3 is TGTGCCAGCAGTTCTCGGGACCGAGCTTCACCCCTCCACTTT.

This clonotype was counted a few times. This chain links TRBV7-3 with TRBJ2-5; D not certain. The V and J ends lost 5 bases and 6 bases respectively, with 16 bases between them. Per the germline V gene, CDR1 is SGHTA and CDR2 is FQGTGA. This CDR3 has 14 residues. The CDR3 region has the DNA TGTGCCAGCAGCCCCATGTTTCCTGGGAAGACCCAGTACTTC. As protein: CASSPMFPGKTQYF.

This clonotype was detected a few times. The gene calls are TRBV12-3 or TRBV12-4 and TRBJ1-4; no clear D. CDR3 length equals 12 residues. V dropped 6 bases and J dropped 5 bases, with 7 bases sitting between them. This CDR3 reads CASRWANEKLFF. DNA for the CDR3: TGTGCCAGCAGATGGGCCAATGAAAAACTGTTTTTT.